A single sample is the source of the 25 T cell receptor beta chains below, sequenced in a study of T-cell memory formation after mild COVID-19. One entry per CDR3 protein results from TCRdb running MiXCR on the 5' RACE reads. Counted here are fewer than 700,000 distinct CDR3 sequences, less than 25% occurring once; the ten biggest clones make up approximately 8.4%. Material: PBMCs or a T cell subset sorted from them (not recorded which). These receptors were taken from an adult woman who had mild COVID-19 (a few samples of this study predate the infection). Cell type and time point are not known.

This clonotype appeared a few times. The chain uses TRBV2 and TRBJ1-5, with 7 positions matching TRBD1. From germline, CDR1 is SNHLY and CDR2 FYNNEI. CDR3 size: 13 residues. V was clipped by 4 bases and J by 5 bases; unmatched bases: 2. The CDR3 region is CASSVDRDQPQHF. Written as DNA, the CDR3 is TGTGCCAGCAGTGTCGACAGGGATCAGCCCCAGCATTTT.

This clonotype occurred a few times. This chain joins TRBV19 and TRBJ1-1; D ambiguous. V gave up 3 bases and J gave up 0 bases, with 8 bases separating them. Germline V gene data show CDR1 as LNHDA and CDR2 as SQIVND (reference sequence). The CDR3 is 14 amino acids. DNA of the CDR3: TGTGCCAGTAGTATGAGGGTAATGAACACTGAAGCTTTCTTT. This sequence encodes CASSMRVMNTEAFF.

This clonotype appeared a few times. The genes are TRBV6-5 and TRBJ2-7, with 8 bases that match TRBD2. The CDR3 contains 14 residues. The trim removed 6 bases at V and 4 bases at J, leaving 8 bases unmatched. The germline V gene encodes CDR1 MNHEY and CDR2 SVGAGI. CDR3 bases: TGTGCCAGCAGCACCGCTAGCGGGTTGTACGAGCAGTACTTC. Protein product: CASSTASGLYEQYF.

In its sample, this clonotype was seen many times. V usage is TRBV11-2 and J usage is TRBJ1-1; perhaps TRBD1 as D (5 bases). Trimming removed 5 bases at V and 0 bases at J, with 13 bases between. Germline CDR1 and CDR2: SGHAT and FQNNGV. This CDR3 contains 15 residues. CDR3 in DNA: TGTGCCAGCAGCCCCCCGGGACGCCTGAACACTGAAGCTTTCTTT. As protein: CASSPPGRLNTEAFF.

This clonotype was seen more than once but under ten times. V and J are TRBV7-3 and TRBJ2-3; 15 nucleotides match TRBD2. This CDR3 contains 17 residues. Germline CDR1 and CDR2: SGHTA and FQGTGA. The V and J ends lost 2 bases and 6 bases, in that order; junction bases with no gene match: 6. CDR3 sequence (DNA): TGTGCCAGCAGCTTAGGGACTAGCGGGGGGCCACCGGATACGCAGTATTTT. Translation: CASSLGTSGGPPDTQYF.

This clonotype has ten or more counts. This chain links TRBV5-6 with TRBJ1-5; 8 bases line up with TRBD1. This CDR3 contains 14 residues. The germline gives CDR1 SGHDT, CDR2 YYEEEE. J lost 5 bases, V lost 4 bases, and 5 bases had no gene match. The CDR3 spells CASSLRQGYQPQHF. The CDR3 bases are TGTGCCAGCAGCCTAAGACAGGGGTATCAGCCCCAGCATTTT.

This chain links TRBV5-1 with TRBJ2-5; no clear D. The V end lost 4 bases, the J end lost 0 bases, and 10 bases lay between the germline ends. CDR3 length equals 14 residues. CDR1 is SGHRS and CDR2 is YFSETQ in the germline V gene. CDR3: CASSGPANQETQYF. The CDR3 DNA reads TGCGCCAGCAGCGGACCGGCCAACCAAGAGACCCAGTACTTC.

This clonotype came up a few times. The chain employs TRBV7-9 and TRBJ1-2; D is undetermined. Trimming took 1 base from V and 1 from J, leaving 10 bases between them. There are 15 residues in the CDR3. Germline V CDR1 and CDR2: SEHNR, FQNEAQ (reference sequence). Here the CDR3 reads CASSLVLSLNYGYTF. The CDR3 DNA reads as TGTGCCAGCAGCTTAGTGCTCAGTCTTAACTATGGCTACACCTTC.

The rearrangement uses TRBV27 and TRBJ1-1; D may be TRBD1 (6 bases). Per the germline V gene, CDR1 is MNHEY and CDR2 is SMNVEV (reference sequence). Trimming stripped 2 bases from V and 0 bases from J, with 13 bases between. This CDR3 is 16 amino acids long. The CDR3 DNA reads TGTGCCAGCAGTTTAACACAGGGAGCTATGAACACTGAAGCTTTCTTT. This encodes CASSLTQGAMNTEAFF.

In its sample, this clonotype was seen a few times. J is TRBJ1-4 and V is TRBV4-1; D is undetermined. The CDR3 covers 11 residues. Germline CDR1 and CDR2: MGHRA and YSYEKL. Trimming removed 1 base at V and 10 bases at J, with 4 bases between. The CDR3 is CASSQGRKLFF. The DNA for the CDR3 is TGCGCCAGCAGCCAAGGCCGAAAACTGTTTTTT.

This clonotype appeared a few times. The chain is built from TRBV11-2 and TRBJ2-5; D uncertain. V was pared by 4 bases and J by 5 bases, with 17 bases between. The germline gives CDR1 SGHAT, CDR2 FQNNGV. This CDR3 is built from 15 residues. The CDR3 DNA is TGTGCCAGCAGCTCCCCATTTGAGGAAGGGGAGACCCAGTACTTC. As protein: CASSSPFEEGETQYF. Based on the CDR3 plus reference TRBV11-2 and TRBJ2-5, the full variable domain is EAGVAQSPRYKIIEKRQSVAFWCNPISGHATLYWYQQILGQGPKLLIQFQNNGVVDDSQLPKDRFSAERLKGVDSTLKIQPAKLEDSAVYLCASSSPFEEGETQYFGPGTRLLVL.

This sequence joins TRBV3-1 and TRBJ1-2, with 8 bases that match TRBD1. Germline assignment: CDR1 LGHDT and CDR2 YNNKEL (reference sequence). Trimming cost V 4 bases and J 5 bases; bases outside gene matches: 12. CDR3 length: 16 residues. CDR3 DNA sequence: TGTGCCAGCAGCCGACTCTACGGGACAGGCGTTTATGGCTACACCTTC. Amino acids: CASSRLYGTGVYGYTF.

The J gene is TRBJ2-7, the V gene TRBV9; 10 positions match TRBD1. Germline CDR1 SGDLS, CDR2 YYNGEE. This CDR3 contains 14 residues. The V segment lost 2 bases and the J segment 5 bases; nucleotides outside the gene matches: 4. This CDR3 reads CASSVGTGVNEQYF. The CDR3 nucleotides are TGTGCCAGCAGCGTGGGGACAGGGGTGAACGAGCAGTACTTC. The full variable domain, in which reference TRBV9 and TRBJ2-7 provide the parts outside the CDR3, is DSGVTQTPKHLITATGQRVTLRCSPRSGDLSVYWYQQSLDQGLQFLIQYYNGEERAKGNILERFSAQQFPDLHSELNLSSLELGDSALYFCASSVGTGVNEQYFGPGTRLTVT.

This clonotype showed up just a few times. The chain carries TRBV25-1 and TRBJ2-3, with D possibly TRBD1 on 6 matching bases. CDR1 is MGHDK, CDR2 SYGVNS, per germline. V was shortened by 1 base and J by 0 bases, with 8 bases between the two germline ends. The CDR3 runs to 15 residues. CDR3 sequence: CASSESTGSTDTQYF. As DNA, the CDR3 is TGTGCCAGCAGTGAATCGACAGGCAGCACAGATACGCAGTATTTT. The entire variable domain, with the rest obtained from reference TRBV25-1 and TRBJ2-3, is as follows: EADIYQTPRYLVIGTGKKITLECSQTMGHDKMYWYQQDPGMELHLIHYSYGVNSTEKGDLSSESTVSRIRTEHFPLTLESARPSHTSQYLCASSESTGSTDTQYFGPGTRLTVL.

The chain employs TRBV7-9 and TRBJ1-2; D not resolved. CDR3 length: 14 residues. V lost 1 base, J lost 1 base, and 7 bases lay in between. The germline V gene encodes CDR1 SEHNR and CDR2 FQNEAQ (reference sequence). The CDR3 region has the DNA TGTGCCAGCAGCTTAGTCATGGTTAACTATGGCTACACCTTC. Protein sequence: CASSLVMVNYGYTF.

This clonotype occurred a few times. This rearrangement joins TRBV6-5 to TRBJ2-7; D assignment may be TRBD1 or TRBD2 (6 bases each). CDR3 length equals 12 residues. Germline V gene lookup returns CDR1 MNHEY and CDR2 SVGAGI. Between the trimmed V and J ends, which lost 8 bases and 2 bases, there was a span of 10 bases. CDR3 sequence (DNA): TGTGCCAGCGGAAGGGGGGCCTACGAGCAGTACTTC. Protein sequence: CASGRGAYEQYF.

The chain employs TRBV7-9 and TRBJ2-3, with TRBD2 matching over 9 bases. The CDR3 extends over 19 amino acids. Germline CDR1 reads SEHNR; CDR2 reads FQNEAQ (reference sequence). J lost 0 bases, V lost 5 bases, and 15 bases had no gene match. In DNA form, the CDR3 reads TGTGCCAGCAGCCGACGACCGGGACTAGCTTTATCTAGCACAGATACGCAGTATTTT. This codes for CASSRRPGLALSSTDTQYF. Full variable domain (rest looked up from reference TRBV7-9 and TRBJ2-3): DTGVSQNPRHKITKRGQNVTFRCDPISEHNRLYWYRQTLGQGPEFLTYFQNEAQLEKSRLLSDRFSAERPKGSFSTLEIQRTEQGDSAMYLCASSRRPGLALSSTDTQYFGPGTRLTVL.

This clonotype appeared a few times. Here the CDR3 reads CASSLGTGLLQETQYF. In DNA, the CDR3 is TGTGCCAGCAGCTTAGGGACAGGTCTCCTCCAAGAGACCCAGTACTTC. The chain recombines TRBV11-3 with TRBJ2-5; 7 nucleotides match TRBD1. This CDR3 is built from 16 residues. Trimming at V came to 1 base and at J to 1 base, leaving 6 bases not matched to a gene. Germline V gene lookup returns CDR1 SGHNT and CDR2 YENEEA.

The chain is built from TRBV20-1 and TRBJ2-5; a possible D gene is TRBD2 (6 bases). The CDR3 has 14 amino acids. Germline CDR1 and CDR2: DFQATT and SNEGSKA (reference sequence). Trimming pared 6 bases from V and 5 bases from J, leaving 19 bases between. CDR3 in amino acids: CSAPGSAIGETQYF. The CDR3 region has the DNA TGCAGTGCCCCCGGGAGTGCGATAGGGGAGACCCAGTACTTC.

V usage is TRBV30 and J usage is TRBJ2-5; 7 positions agree with TRBD1. The J segment lost 2 bases and the V segment lost 7 bases, leaving 19 bases of the junction unmatched. Germline CDR1 and CDR2: GTSNPN and SVGIG (reference sequence). This CDR3 region has 17 residues. CDR3 nucleotide sequence: TGTGCCTCGGGACAGAGGGGGCCCCGGATACTGCAAGAGACCCAGTACTTC. It translates to CASGQRGPRILQETQYF.

The chain couples TRBV29-1 to TRBJ1-1, with a weak D call TRBD1 (6 bases). This CDR3 contains 13 residues. The V gene's germline CDR1 is SQVTM and CDR2 ANQGSEA. V was clipped by 3 bases and J by 4 bases, with 12 bases between them. As DNA, the CDR3 is TGCAGCGTTGATACAGGGCGGGTCACTGAAGCTTTCTTT. Translated, it gives CSVDTGRVTEAFF.

J is TRBJ2-3 and V is TRBV2; D remains unclear. The CDR3 has 12 amino acids. Germline V CDR1 and CDR2: SNHLY, FYNNEI. V lost 8 bases to trimming and J lost 8 bases, with 14 bases between them. The CDR3 region is CASRLEVGTQYF. The DNA of the CDR3 is TGTGCCAGCCGTCTAGAGGTTGGTACGCAGTATTTT.

Many counts were recorded for this clonotype. The V call is TRBV5-1, the J call TRBJ2-3; the D gene could be TRBD1 or TRBD2 (6 bases each). The germline V gene has CDR1 SGHRS and CDR2 YFSETQ. This CDR3 is 15 amino acids long. The V end was cut by 5 bases, the J end by 3 bases, with 16 bases between. CDR3 coding DNA: TGCGCCAGCAGGACGAGGGGGGAAGGTACAGATACGCAGTATTTT. Translation gives CASRTRGEGTDTQYF.

This clonotype showed up just a few times. The V and J genes are TRBV4-2 and TRBJ2-2, with 8 bases fitting TRBD1. The CDR3 spans 17 residues. Germline V gives CDR1 LGHNA, CDR2 YNFKEQ. The V and J ends lost 4 bases and 4 bases, in that order; junction bases with no gene match: 11. In DNA, the CDR3 is TGTGCCAGCAGCCTCCGGACAGGGAAATTGGGCACCGGGGAGCTGTTTTTT. Its protein product is CASSLRTGKLGTGELFF.

The chain combines TRBV9 with TRBJ1-1, with D possibly matching TRBD1 (5 bases). Trimming left V 1 base short and J 1 base short, with 14 bases between. The CDR3 is 16 residues long. Germline V lookup: CDR1 SGDLS, CDR2 YYNGEE. DNA for the CDR3: TGTGCCAGCAGCGTAATTTATAACCAGGGGAACACTGAAGCTTTCTTT. It encodes CASSVIYNQGNTEAFF.